This T cell receptor (beta chain) stems from a study of OX40 agonist ivuxolimab in advanced cancers. Whole-study findings and limits: It was not determined which antigens were specifically recognized by the peripheral T cells that had undergone clonal expansion. In the 0.1 to 3.0 mg/kg range, CD4+ and CD8+ blood T cells had expanded clonally by week 6. Clonal expansion among partial responders at 0.1-3.0 mg/kg ranked near the lowest.

Points on this clone: Its antigen remains unknown.

Method: immunoSEQ multiplex PCR; TCRdb's copy keeps in-frame clones and lacks some. This sample has about 100,000 clones, with roughly 90% found just once. Germline V lookup: CDR1 MNHNS, CDR2 SASEGT. This CDR3 is 13 amino acids long. The V end was cut by 11 bases, the J end by 2 bases, with 14 bases between. The specimen was CD4+ or CD8+ T cells sorted from blood, collected in a trial of the OX40 agonist ivuxolimab. This receptor was obtained from an adult with an advanced solid tumor such as melanoma, head and neck, liver or kidney cancer. The chain joins TRBV6-1 to TRBJ2-3; D perhaps matches TRBD1 (6 bases). CDR3 sequence (DNA): TGTGCCGGGGGCGAGGGGAACACAGATACGCAGTATTTT. As protein: CAGGEGNTDTQYF.